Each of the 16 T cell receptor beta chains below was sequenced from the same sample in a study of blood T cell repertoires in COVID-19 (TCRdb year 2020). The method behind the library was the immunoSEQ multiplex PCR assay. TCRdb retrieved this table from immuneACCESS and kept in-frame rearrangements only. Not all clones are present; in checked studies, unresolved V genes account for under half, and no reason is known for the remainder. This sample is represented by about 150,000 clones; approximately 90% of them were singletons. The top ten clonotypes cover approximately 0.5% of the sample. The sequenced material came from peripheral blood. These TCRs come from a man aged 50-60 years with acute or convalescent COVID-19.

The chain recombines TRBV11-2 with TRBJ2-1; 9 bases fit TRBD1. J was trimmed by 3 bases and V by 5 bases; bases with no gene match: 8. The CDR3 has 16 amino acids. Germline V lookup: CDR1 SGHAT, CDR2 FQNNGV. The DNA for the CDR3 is TGTGCCAGCAGCCCAGGGGGGACAGGGAACTACAATGAGCAGTTCTTC. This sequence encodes CASSPGGTGNYNEQFF.

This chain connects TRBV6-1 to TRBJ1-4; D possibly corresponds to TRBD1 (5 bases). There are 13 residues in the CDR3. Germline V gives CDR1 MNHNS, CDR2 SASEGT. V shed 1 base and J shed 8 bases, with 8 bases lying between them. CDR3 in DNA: TGTGCCAGCAGTGAAGGGGGCGCGGAAAAACTGTTTTTT. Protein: CASSEGGAEKLFF.

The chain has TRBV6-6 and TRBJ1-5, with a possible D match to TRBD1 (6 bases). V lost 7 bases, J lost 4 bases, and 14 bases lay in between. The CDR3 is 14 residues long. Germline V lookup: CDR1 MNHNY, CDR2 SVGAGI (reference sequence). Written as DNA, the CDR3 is TGTGCCAGCACCCACCGGGACATAAATCAGCCCCAGCATTTT. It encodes CASTHRDINQPQHF.

CDR3 nucleotide sequence: TGTGCCAGCAGCTGGACAGCAGAAACTAATTCACCCCTCCACTTT. The encoded protein is CASSWTAETNSPLHF. The V and J genes are TRBV7-9 and TRBJ1-6; D is perhaps TRBD1 (6 bases). Looked up from germline, CDR1 is SEHNR and CDR2 is FQNEAQ (reference sequence). This CDR3 is 15 amino acids long. V dropped 4 bases and J dropped 6 bases, with 13 bases sitting between them.

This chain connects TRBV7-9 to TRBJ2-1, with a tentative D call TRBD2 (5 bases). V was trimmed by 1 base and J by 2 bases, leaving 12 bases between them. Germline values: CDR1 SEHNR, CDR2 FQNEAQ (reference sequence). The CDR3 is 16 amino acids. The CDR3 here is CASSLGASIPYNEQFF. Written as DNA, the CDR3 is TGTGCCAGCAGCTTAGGGGCTAGCATACCCTACAATGAGCAGTTCTTC. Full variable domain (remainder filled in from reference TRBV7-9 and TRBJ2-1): DTGVSQNPRHKITKRGQNVTFRCDPISEHNRLYWYRQTLGQGPEFLTYFQNEAQLEKSRLLSDRFSAERPKGSFSTLEIQRTEQGDSAMYLCASSLGASIPYNEQFFGPGTRLTVL.

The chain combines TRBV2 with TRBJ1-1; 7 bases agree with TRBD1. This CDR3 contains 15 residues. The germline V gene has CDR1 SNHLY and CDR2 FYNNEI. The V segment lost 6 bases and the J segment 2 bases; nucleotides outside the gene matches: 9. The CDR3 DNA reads TGTGCCAGCAGAAGGGACAGATTGTCTAACACTGAAGCTTTCTTT. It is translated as CASRRDRLSNTEAFF.

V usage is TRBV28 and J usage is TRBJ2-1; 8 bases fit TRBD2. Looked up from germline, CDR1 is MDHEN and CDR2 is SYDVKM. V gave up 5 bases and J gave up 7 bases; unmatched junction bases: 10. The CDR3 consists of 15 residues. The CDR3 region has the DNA TGTGCCAGCAGTGACCTCGGCGGGGGGTATAATGAGCAGTTCTTC. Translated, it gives CASSDLGGGYNEQFF.

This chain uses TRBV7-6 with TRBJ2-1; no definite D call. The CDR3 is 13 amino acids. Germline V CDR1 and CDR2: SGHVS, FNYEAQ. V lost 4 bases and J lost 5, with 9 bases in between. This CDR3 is CASSSQYDNEQFF. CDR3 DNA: TGTGCCAGCAGCTCCCAGTATGACAATGAGCAGTTCTTC.

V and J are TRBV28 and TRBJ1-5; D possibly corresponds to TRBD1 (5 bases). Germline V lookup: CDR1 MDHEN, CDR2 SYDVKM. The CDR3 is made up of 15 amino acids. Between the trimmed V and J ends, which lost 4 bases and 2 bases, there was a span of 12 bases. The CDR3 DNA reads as TGTGCCAGCAGTTCCCCAGGGTCTGGCAATCAGCCCCAGCATTTT. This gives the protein CASSSPGSGNQPQHF.

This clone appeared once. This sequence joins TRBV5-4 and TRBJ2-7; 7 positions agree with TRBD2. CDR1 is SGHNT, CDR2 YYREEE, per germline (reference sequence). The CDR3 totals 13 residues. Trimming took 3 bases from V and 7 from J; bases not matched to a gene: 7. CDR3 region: CASSSPPGGEQYF. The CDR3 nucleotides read TGTGCCAGCAGCTCACCCCCCGGGGGGGAGCAGTACTTC.

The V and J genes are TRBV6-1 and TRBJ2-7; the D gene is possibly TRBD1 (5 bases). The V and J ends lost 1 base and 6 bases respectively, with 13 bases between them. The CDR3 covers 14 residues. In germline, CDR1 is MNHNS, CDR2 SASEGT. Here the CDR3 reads CASSEVETDFEQYV. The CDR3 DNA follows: TGTGCCAGCAGTGAAGTAGAGACAGACTTCGAGCAGTACGTC.

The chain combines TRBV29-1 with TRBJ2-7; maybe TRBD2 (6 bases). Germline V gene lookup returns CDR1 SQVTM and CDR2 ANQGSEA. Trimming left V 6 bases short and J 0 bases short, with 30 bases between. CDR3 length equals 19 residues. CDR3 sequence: CSVLLTGPSRGSGSYEQYV. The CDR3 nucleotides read TGCAGCGTCCTACTAACCGGGCCCTCGCGGGGTAGCGGCTCCTACGAGCAGTACGTC.

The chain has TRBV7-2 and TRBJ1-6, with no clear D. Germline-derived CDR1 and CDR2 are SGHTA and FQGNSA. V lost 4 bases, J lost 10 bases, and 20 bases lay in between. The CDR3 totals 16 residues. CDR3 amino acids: CASSSSEVGNGSPLHF. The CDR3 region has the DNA TGTGCCAGCAGCTCCTCGGAGGTGGGGAATGGGTCACCCCTCCACTTT.

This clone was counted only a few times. The CDR3 sequence is CASSSRPRDSLNTEAFF. The CDR3 nucleotides are TGCGCCAGCAGCTCACGTCCACGGGACAGCTTGAACACTGAAGCTTTCTTT. V and J are TRBV4-1 and TRBJ1-1; 7 nucleotides agree with TRBD1. V gave up 5 bases and J gave up 0 bases; unmatched junction bases: 12. CDR3 length: 17 amino acids. Germline CDR1 is MGHRA and CDR2 is YSYEKL.

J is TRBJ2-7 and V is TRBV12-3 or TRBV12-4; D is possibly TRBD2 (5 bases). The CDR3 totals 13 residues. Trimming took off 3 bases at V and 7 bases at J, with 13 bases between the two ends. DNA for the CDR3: TGTGCCAGCAGTTTCGGCGCACTAGGGGAGCAGTACTTC. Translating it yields CASSFGALGEQYF.

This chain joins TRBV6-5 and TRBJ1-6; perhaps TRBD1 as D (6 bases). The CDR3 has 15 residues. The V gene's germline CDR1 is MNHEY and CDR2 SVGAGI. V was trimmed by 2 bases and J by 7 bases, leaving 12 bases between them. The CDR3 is CASSYTDRSNSPLHF. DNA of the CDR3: TGTGCCAGCAGTTACACCGACAGGAGCAATTCACCCCTCCACTTT.